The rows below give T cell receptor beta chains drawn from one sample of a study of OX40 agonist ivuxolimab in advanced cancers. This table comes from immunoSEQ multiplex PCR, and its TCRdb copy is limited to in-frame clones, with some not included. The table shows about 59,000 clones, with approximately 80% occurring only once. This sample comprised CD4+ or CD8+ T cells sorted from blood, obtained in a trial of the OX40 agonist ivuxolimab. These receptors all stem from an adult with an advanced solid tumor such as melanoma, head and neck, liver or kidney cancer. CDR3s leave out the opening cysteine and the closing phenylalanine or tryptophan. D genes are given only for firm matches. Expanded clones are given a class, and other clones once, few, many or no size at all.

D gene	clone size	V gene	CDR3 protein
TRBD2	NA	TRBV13	ASNPSGLAGNNEQF
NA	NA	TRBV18	ASSPGLFGGQY
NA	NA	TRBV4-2	ASSAGRTDTQY
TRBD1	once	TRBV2	ASTRTGEVVKLF
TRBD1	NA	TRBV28	ASRGTGGFQPQH
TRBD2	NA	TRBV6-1	ASSRKGGGGAEQF
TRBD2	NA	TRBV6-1	ASSDRTSGENIQY
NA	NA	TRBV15	ATSRVTRATYNEQF
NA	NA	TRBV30	AWSRGDMGSYEQY
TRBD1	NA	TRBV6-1	ASTSDRAFGNTQY
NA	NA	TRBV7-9	ASSATSTDTQY
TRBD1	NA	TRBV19	ASSSTGQGAETQY
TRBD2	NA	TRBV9	ASSVLAGTNTGELF
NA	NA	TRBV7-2	ASSLTVADYGYT
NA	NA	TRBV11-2	ASSRYSGANVLT
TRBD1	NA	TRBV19	ASTGQGGGNQPQH
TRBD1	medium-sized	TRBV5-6	ASRKTGGDYGYT
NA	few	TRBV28	ASSPPGRRGDTQY
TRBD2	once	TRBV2	ASSEAGGPGQEQF
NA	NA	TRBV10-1	ASSPEPNYGYT
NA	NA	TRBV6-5	ASSYSGGPQH
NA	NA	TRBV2	ASSDIGRSNEKLF
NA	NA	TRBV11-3	ASSFPIAGAGTGELF
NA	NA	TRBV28	ASSPHDTVAKNIQY